What follows is one T cell receptor (beta chain) and its context. What it binds is unknown. 60 Vbeta and 13 Jbeta primers were used in PCR. Produced via immunoSEQ multiplex PCR; TCRdb's table is partial and in-frame only. In all, the sample yields about 67,000 clones. This record comes from a study of cytomegalovirus exposure and HLA in healthy donors. About the research overall: A previous analysis identified approximately 120 million unique TCR beta sequences derived from some 170 million T cells. Study-level results: Common viral pathogens (according to a later analysis) appeared linked to several of the most significant clusters.

Germline lookup yields CDR1 MNHEY and CDR2 SMNVEV (reference sequence). Trimming left V 6 bases short and J 0 bases short, with 12 bases between. The CDR3 is 14 amino acids. The chain carries TRBV27 and TRBJ2-7; D might be TRBD1 (5 bases). The receptor was isolated from a woman younger than 45 in good health and CMV-seronegative. The sequenced sample was PBMCs. CDR3 sequence (DNA): TGTGCCAGCAGCGAAGGGGTCTACTCCTACGAGCAGTACTTC. The encoded protein is CASSEGVYSYEQYF.